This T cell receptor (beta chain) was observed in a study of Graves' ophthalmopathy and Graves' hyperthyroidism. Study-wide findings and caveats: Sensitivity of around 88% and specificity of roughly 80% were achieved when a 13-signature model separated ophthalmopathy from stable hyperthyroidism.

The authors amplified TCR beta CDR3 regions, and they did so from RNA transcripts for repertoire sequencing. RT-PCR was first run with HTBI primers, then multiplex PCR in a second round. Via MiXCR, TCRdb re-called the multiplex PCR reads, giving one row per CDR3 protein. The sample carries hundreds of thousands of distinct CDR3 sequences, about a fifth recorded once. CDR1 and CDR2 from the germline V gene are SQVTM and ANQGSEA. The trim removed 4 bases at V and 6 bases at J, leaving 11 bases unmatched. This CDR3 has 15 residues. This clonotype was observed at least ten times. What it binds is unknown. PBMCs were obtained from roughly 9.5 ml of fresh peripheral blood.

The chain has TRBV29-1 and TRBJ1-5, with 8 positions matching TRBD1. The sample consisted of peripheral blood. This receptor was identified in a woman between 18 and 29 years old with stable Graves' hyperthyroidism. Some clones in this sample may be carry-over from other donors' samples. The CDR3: CSVAPGTGGGQPQHF. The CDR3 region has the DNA TGCAGCGTTGCCCCAGGGACAGGAGGGGGTCAGCCCCAGCATTTT.